The 10 T cell receptor beta chains in this list originate from one sample, sequenced in a study of blood T cell repertoires in COVID-19 (TCRdb year 2020). Library generation was performed with the immunoSEQ multiplex PCR assay. The source is immuneACCESS, and TCRdb retained only in-frame sequences with V and J called. Part of the clones is not carried over; for the studies checked, unresolved V genes explain less than half of this, and the remainder is unexplained. The sample yields roughly 13,000 clones; around three quarters were counted once. Clones ranked in the top ten supply more than 7.5% of the sample. Input material: peripheral blood. These receptors all come from a man aged 65-85 years with acute or convalescent COVID-19.

The chain has TRBV10-3 and TRBJ1-3, with a possible D match to TRBD1 (6 bases). The CDR3 totals 14 residues. Germline V gene lookup returns CDR1 ENHRY and CDR2 SYGVKD. Trimming stripped 6 bases from V and 4 bases from J, with 13 bases between. The CDR3 nucleotides are TGTGCCATCAGCGGGGGGGGGCGCGGAAACACCATATATTTT. Its protein is CAISGGGRGNTIYF.

This rearrangement joins TRBV7-9 to TRBJ2-3; tentative D call: TRBD1 (5 bases). This CDR3 comprises 16 residues. V lost 3 bases to trimming and J lost 3 bases, with 16 bases between them. Germline CDR1 SEHNR, CDR2 FQNEAQ (reference sequence). CDR3 sequence reads: CASSFTDRQLTDTQYF. The CDR3 nucleotides read TGTGCCAGCAGCTTCACTGACAGACAACTAACAGATACGCAGTATTTT.

The chain uses TRBV30 and TRBJ1-2; maybe TRBD1 (5 bases). CDR1 and CDR2 from the germline V gene are GTSNPN and SVGIG (reference sequence). V dropped 1 base and J dropped 3 bases, with 9 bases sitting between them. The CDR3 loop spans 13 amino acids. CDR3 amino acids: CAWSGGGDYGYTF. In nucleotides, the CDR3 is TGTGCCTGGAGTGGCGGGGGTGACTATGGCTACACCTTC.

This chain joins TRBV9 and TRBJ2-7, with 9 bases matching TRBD2. This CDR3 has 15 residues. J was trimmed by 2 bases and V by 0 bases; bases with no gene match: 3. Germline values: CDR1 SGDLS, CDR2 YYNGEE. This chain's CDR3 is CASSVASGDPYEQYF. The CDR3 DNA reads as TGTGCCAGCAGCGTAGCTAGCGGGGACCCCTACGAGCAGTACTTC. The variable domain in full, completed from reference TRBV9 and TRBJ2-7, reads DSGVTQTPKHLITATGQRVTLRCSPRSGDLSVYWYQQSLDQGLQFLIQYYNGEERAKGNILERFSAQQFPDLHSELNLSSLELGDSALYFCASSVASGDPYEQYFGPGTRLTVT.

The chain employs TRBV28 and TRBJ1-4; 8 nucleotides align to TRBD1. CDR3 size: 15 residues. V lost 7 bases to trimming and J lost 4 bases; unmatched junction nucleotides: 8. Germline V gene sequence: CDR1 MDHEN, CDR2 SYDVKM. Here the CDR3 DNA reads TGTGCCAGCATCCTACGGACAGGGTATAATGAAAAACTGTTTTTT. This encodes CASILRTGYNEKLFF.

This clone was observed a single time. V usage is TRBV5-6 and J usage is TRBJ1-2, with D unresolved. With 1 base removed from V and 4 bases from J, the gap between germline ends came to 17 bases. The CDR3 contains 16 residues. Germline CDR1 is SGHDT and CDR2 is YYEEEE. The CDR3 here is CASSLSPRGGLYGYTF. DNA for the CDR3: TGTGCCAGCAGCTTGTCGCCTCGGGGAGGGCTCTATGGCTACACCTTC.

The chain employs TRBV10-3 and TRBJ2-1; 7 bases fit TRBD2. V gave up 4 bases and J gave up 4 bases; unmatched junction bases: 4. The length of the CDR3 is 14 residues. Germline values: CDR1 ENHRY, CDR2 SYGVKD. CDR3 coding DNA: TGTGCCATCAGTGGGGGGGGTTCATACAATGAGCAGTTCTTC. Protein: CAISGGGSYNEQFF.

This clone was counted a few times. The chain links TRBV7-9 to TRBJ2-1; D unclear. The length of the CDR3 is 15 residues. V was clipped by 1 base and J by 4 bases, with 11 bases between them. Germline V gene data show CDR1 as SEHNR and CDR2 as FQNEAQ (reference sequence). DNA of the CDR3: TGTGCCAGCAGCTTAGACCAGGCCAATTACAATGAGCAGTTCTTC. It yields the protein CASSLDQANYNEQFF.

V is TRBV9 and J is TRBJ1-1; possible D gene TRBD1, 5 bases. Germline V lookup: CDR1 SGDLS, CDR2 YYNGEE. V dropped 4 bases and J dropped 1 base, with 14 bases sitting between them. The CDR3 loop spans 15 amino acids. The DNA for the CDR3 is TGTGCCAGCAGCCCCTATACAAGGGGGAACACTGAAGCTTTCTTT. Translating gives CASSPYTRGNTEAFF.

By sample fraction, this clone is medium-sized. The V gene is TRBV6-1, the J gene TRBJ1-5; D is ambiguous. This CDR3 has 13 amino acids. V shed 3 bases and J shed 7 bases, with 10 bases lying between them. Germline lookup yields CDR1 MNHNS and CDR2 SASEGT. CDR3 in amino acids: CASSDTGWQPQHF. CDR3 DNA sequence: TGTGCCAGCAGTGACACGGGTTGGCAGCCCCAGCATTTT.